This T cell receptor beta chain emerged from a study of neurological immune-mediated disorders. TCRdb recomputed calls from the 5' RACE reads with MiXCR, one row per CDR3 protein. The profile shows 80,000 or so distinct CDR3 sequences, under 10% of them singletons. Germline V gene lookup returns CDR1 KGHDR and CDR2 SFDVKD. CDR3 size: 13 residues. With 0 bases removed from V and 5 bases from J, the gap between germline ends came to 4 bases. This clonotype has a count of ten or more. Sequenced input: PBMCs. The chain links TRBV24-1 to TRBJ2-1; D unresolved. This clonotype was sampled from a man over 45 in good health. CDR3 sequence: CATSDLENNEQFF. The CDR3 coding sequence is TGTGCCACCAGTGATTTGGAGAACAATGAGCAGTTCTTC.